This T cell receptor (beta chain) was obtained from a study of blood T cell repertoires in COVID-19. Overall study: Spain, Italy and the United States supplied samples that represented acute and convalescent COVID-19. T cells, B-cell-depleted T cells, or PBMCs provided the cDNA or gDNA that served as material.

The CDR3 is 17 residues long. Losses at the gene ends were 3 bases for V and 0 bases for J; bases not matched to a gene: 11. Per germline, CDR1 SGDLS and CDR2 YYNGEE. Cohort placement rested on clinical history that participants reported themselves. Each recovered donor of Cohort 3 presented with two negative PCRs, clearance, or symptom resolution. Here immunoSEQ multiplex PCR was the method, and the copy in TCRdb shows in-frame clones only, minus some. This sample has roughly 500,000 clones, with approximately 87% found just once. Material: PBMCs or T cells enriched from blood (not recorded which). The chain uses TRBV9 and TRBJ1-1, with TRBD1 matching over 7 bases. The TCR comes from a woman between 40 and 55 years old who had recovered from COVID-19. CDR3 nucleotide sequence: TGTGCCAGCAGCGCCCCCAGGGGGACCGCCTTGAACACTGAAGCTTTCTTT. Encoded protein: CASSAPRGTALNTEAFF.